This TCR beta chain was sequenced for a study of CD8 T cells in ankylosing spondylitis. Overall study results and limits: For ankylosing spondylitis blood, a TCR beta motif of about eight highly homologous variants appeared characteristic. Past studies reported some motif variants in reactive arthritis synovial fluid and blood. There was reportedly significant enrichment of clones that were disease-linked in matched ankylosing spondylitis synovial fluid.

This clonotype was counted at least ten times. What it recognizes is unknown. TCRdb used MiXCR to reprocess the 5' RACE reads, holding one entry per CDR3 protein. The sample records just under 550,000 distinct CDR3 sequences, 10% to 15% being singletons. This CDR3 is 13 amino acids long. CDR1 is DFQATT and CDR2 is SNEGSKA in the germline V gene (reference sequence). Between the trimmed V and J ends, which lost 0 bases and 2 bases, there was a span of 6 bases. Material for sequencing was blood, either unsorted or a sorted T cell fraction (not recorded which). This rearrangement joins TRBV20-1 to TRBJ2-3; D not resolved. The origin of this receptor is a male donor with ankylosing spondylitis. The CDR3 nucleotides read TGCAGTGCTAGAGATCCCTACACAGATACGCAGTATTTT. Protein sequence: CSARDPYTDTQYF.